The 27 T cell receptor beta chains listed next were all sequenced from one sample in a study of blood T cell repertoires in COVID-19. Using immunoSEQ multiplex PCR, the repertoire was profiled, and TCRdb retains in-frame clones only, with some absent. The table includes under 150,000 clones, around three quarters detected once. Input material: peripheral blood. Receptors were obtained from a man between 50 and 59 years old with active or convalescent COVID-19.

This clone occurred once. The gene calls are TRBV15 and TRBJ1-4; 8 bases match TRBD1. Germline trimming cut 7 bases from V and 7 bases from J; bases unmatched to any gene: 5. The germline gives CDR1 LNHNV, CDR2 YYDKDF (reference sequence). CDR3 length: 13 amino acids. This CDR3 is CATMAGGFEKLFF. For the CDR3, the DNA is TGTGCCACCATGGCAGGGGGCTTTGAAAAACTGTTTTTT.

This clone was observed a single time. V and J are TRBV11-2 and TRBJ2-2, with D tentatively TRBD1 (6 bases). The CDR3 is 15 amino acids. V lost 5 bases and J lost 7, with 17 bases in between. Germline V gene lookup returns CDR1 SGHAT and CDR2 FQNNGV. The CDR3 is CASSQGGGRGGELFF. The CDR3 DNA reads TGTGCCAGCAGCCAGGGTGGGGGCCGGGGCGGGGAGCTGTTTTTT.

The chain employs TRBV30 and TRBJ1-2; TRBD1 matches 9 bases. The CDR3 is 13 residues long. Germline V CDR1 and CDR2: GTSNPN, SVGIG (reference sequence). Trimming at V came to 8 bases and at J to 3 bases, leaving 7 bases not matched to a gene. CDR3 sequence (DNA): TGTGCCCGGGAGGGGACAGGGCACTATGGCTACACCTTC. It specifies CAREGTGHYGYTF.

The chain joins TRBV11-2 to TRBJ1-5, with 7 bases identical to TRBD1. This CDR3 is built from 16 residues. The trim removed 4 bases at V and 3 bases at J, leaving 9 bases unmatched. Germline-derived CDR1 and CDR2 are SGHAT and FQNNGV. This chain's CDR3 is CASSSGWGQINQPQHF. CDR3 nucleotide sequence: TGTGCCAGCAGCTCCGGATGGGGACAGATCAATCAGCCCCAGCATTTT. The complete variable domain, with remaining parts taken from reference TRBV11-2 and TRBJ1-5, reads EAGVAQSPRYKIIEKRQSVAFWCNPISGHATLYWYQQILGQGPKLLIQFQNNGVVDDSQLPKDRFSAERLKGVDSTLKIQPAKLEDSAVYLCASSSGWGQINQPQHFGDGTRLSIL.

The CDR3 bases are TGTGCCAGCAGTTTGAACCCAGCCCTGCAGGGCAAAAACATTCAGTACTTC. Its translation: CASSLNPALQGKNIQYF. The chain joins TRBV28 to TRBJ2-4, with D tentatively TRBD1 (5 bases). Trimming shortened V by 3 bases and J by 3 bases, and 18 bases separated the two germline ends. Germline values: CDR1 MDHEN, CDR2 SYDVKM. The CDR3 is made up of 17 amino acids.

The chain carries TRBV6-6 and TRBJ2-3; D may be TRBD1 (6 bases). The CDR3 spans 14 residues. V lost 2 bases to trimming and J lost 5 bases, with 11 bases between them. Per the germline V gene, CDR1 is MNHNY and CDR2 is SVGAGI (reference sequence). The CDR3 region is CASSYRGTRDTQYF. The CDR3 region has the DNA TGTGCCAGCAGTTACAGGGGGACGAGAGATACGCAGTATTTT.

This rearrangement joins TRBV30 to TRBJ1-3; D might be TRBD1 (5 bases). V lost 0 bases and J lost 0, with 6 bases in between. The CDR3 runs 14 residues. Per the germline V gene, CDR1 is GTSNPN and CDR2 is SVGIG (reference sequence). The CDR3 DNA is TGTGCCTGGAGTGTAAGGGGCTCTGGAAACACCATATATTTT. Its translation is CAWSVRGSGNTIYF.

The chain is built from TRBV28 and TRBJ2-7; a weak D match, TRBD2 (6 bases). Between the trimmed V and J ends, which lost 3 bases and 2 bases, there was a span of 8 bases. Germline values: CDR1 MDHEN, CDR2 SYDVKM. The CDR3 is 13 amino acids. CDR3 sequence reads: CASSFERAYEQYF. CDR3 nucleotides: TGTGCCAGCAGTTTCGAGCGGGCCTACGAGCAGTACTTC.

The chain carries TRBV28 and TRBJ2-7, with D perhaps TRBD2 (5 bases). The V end was cut by 1 base, the J end by 0 bases, with 16 bases between. This CDR3 has 17 amino acids. Germline-derived CDR1 and CDR2 are MDHEN and SYDVKM. CDR3: CASSLYLAIRTSYEQYF. The DNA for the CDR3 is TGTGCCAGCAGTTTATATCTAGCTATACGGACCTCCTACGAGCAGTACTTC.

The CDR3 DNA is TGTGCCAGCAGCCCGGACAGGGGGCGCGGAGAGACCCAGTACTTC. It translates to CASSPDRGRGETQYF. The J gene is TRBJ2-5, the V gene TRBV7-2; 11 bases match TRBD1. The CDR3 length is 15 residues. V shed 5 bases, J shed 4 bases, and the junction held 6 bases outside the gene matches. Germline V CDR1 and CDR2: SGHTA, FQGNSA.

The chain combines TRBV2 with TRBJ2-1; the D is unclear. Germline loops: CDR1 SNHLY, CDR2 FYNNEI. This CDR3 has 15 residues. Trimming took 2 bases from V and 5 from J, leaving 13 bases between them. The CDR3: CASSEYRDLDNEQFF. The CDR3 DNA sequence: TGTGCCAGCAGTGAATACCGAGATCTGGACAATGAGCAGTTCTTC.

This clone was observed a handful of times. V is TRBV11-2 and J is TRBJ2-1; 8 bases agree with TRBD2. Germline CDR1 SGHAT, CDR2 FQNNGV. The CDR3 contains 16 residues. V lost 2 bases and J lost 4; bases outside the gene matches: 7. The CDR3 DNA sequence: TGTGCCAGCAGCTTACGGGGTAGCGGGATATACAATGAGCAGTTCTTC. Translated: CASSLRGSGIYNEQFF.

The chain uses TRBV4-1 and TRBJ2-7; possible D gene TRBD2, 6 bases. This CDR3 comprises 17 residues. With 1 base removed from V and 4 bases from J, the gap between germline ends came to 20 bases. Germline assignment: CDR1 MGHRA and CDR2 YSYEKL. CDR3 sequence reads: CASSQGMVGQSGYEQYF. The DNA of the CDR3 is TGCGCCAGCAGCCAAGGGATGGTGGGCCAAAGCGGGTACGAGCAGTACTTC.

The V and J genes are TRBV6-5 and TRBJ1-1; 7 bases line up with TRBD1. V lost 10 bases and J lost 6; bases outside the gene matches: 11. Germline V gene data show CDR1 as MNHEY and CDR2 as SVGAGI. There are 13 residues in the CDR3. This CDR3 reads CATHTGEVAEAFF. The CDR3 DNA is TGTGCCACCCACACAGGGGAGGTTGCTGAAGCTTTCTTT.

This chain connects TRBV11-2 to TRBJ2-5; 7 positions agree with TRBD1. CDR1 and CDR2 from the germline V gene are SGHAT and FQNNGV. The CDR3 is 14 amino acids. The J segment lost 4 bases and the V segment lost 3 bases, leaving 5 bases of the junction unmatched. The CDR3 DNA reads TGTGCCAGCAGCTTTGGCAGGGGGATAGAGACCCAGTACTTC. Its translation is CASSFGRGIETQYF.

The genes are TRBV28 and TRBJ1-5; possibly TRBD1 for D (6 bases). Germline-derived CDR1 and CDR2 are MDHEN and SYDVKM. V was clipped by 4 bases and J by 7 bases, with 11 bases between them. This CDR3 has 13 amino acids. CDR3 region: CASSSNRDQPQHF. The CDR3 region has the DNA TGTGCCAGCAGTTCCAACAGGGACCAGCCCCAGCATTTT.

Only a few counts were recorded for this clone. The gene calls are TRBV2 and TRBJ1-5; perhaps TRBD1 as D (6 bases). Per germline, CDR1 SNHLY and CDR2 FYNNEI. The CDR3 consists of 16 residues. V was clipped by 1 base and J by 0 bases, with 10 bases between them. The CDR3 here is CASSEEDSYSNQPQHF. CDR3 coding DNA: TGTGCCAGCAGTGAAGAGGACAGCTATAGCAATCAGCCCCAGCATTTT. The complete variable domain, with remaining parts taken from reference TRBV2 and TRBJ1-5, reads EPEVTQTPSHQVTQMGQEVILRCVPISNHLYFYWYRQILGQKVEFLVSFYNNEISEKSEIFDDQFSVERPDGSNFTLKIRSTKLEDSAMYFCASSEEDSYSNQPQHFGDGTRLSIL.

The chain joins TRBV6-6 to TRBJ2-1; TRBD1 aligns across 10 bases. J gave up 7 bases and V 5 bases, and 5 bases lay outside the gene matches. Germline CDR1 is MNHNY and CDR2 is SVGAGI (reference sequence). CDR3 length equals 14 residues. DNA for the CDR3: TGTGCCAGCAGTCCGGACAGGGGGAGGAATGAGCAGTTCTTC. Its protein is CASSPDRGRNEQFF.

The chain carries TRBV19 and TRBJ1-4, with 9 bases that match TRBD1. The CDR3 sequence is 13 residues long. V lost 7 bases, J lost 11 bases, and 8 bases stayed unmatched. CDR1 and CDR2 from the germline V gene are LNHDA and SQIVND (reference sequence). CDR3 bases: TGTGCCAGTATTGGGGGACAGGGAGAGAAACTGTTTTTT. Translation gives CASIGGQGEKLFF.

The CDR3 DNA sequence: TGTGCCAGCAGTGAGGACCCGATTCCGACAGGGGCCGGGCAGCCCCAGCATTTT. It translates to CASSEDPIPTGAGQPQHF. The chain combines TRBV6-1 with TRBJ1-5, with 8 bases fitting TRBD1. The V segment lost 3 bases and the J segment 7 bases; nucleotides outside the gene matches: 17. The CDR3 runs to 18 residues. In germline, CDR1 is MNHNS, CDR2 SASEGT.

The rearrangement joins TRBV5-6 to TRBJ1-1; TRBD1 aligns across 8 bases. Germline loops: CDR1 SGHDT, CDR2 YYEEEE. The CDR3 is 13 amino acids. V lost 3 bases, J lost 7 bases, and 5 bases stayed unmatched. Written as DNA, the CDR3 is TGTGCCAGCAGCTACGGGACAGGAAATGAAGCTTTCTTT. This gives the protein CASSYGTGNEAFF.

The chain carries TRBV19 and TRBJ2-6; 10 bases match TRBD1. The CDR3 has 18 residues. Germline V gene lookup returns CDR1 LNHDA and CDR2 SQIVND (reference sequence). With V trimmed by 4 bases and J by 0 bases, 6 bases remained unmatched. The CDR3 DNA follows: TGTGCCAGTAGTAGACAGGGGGCTTGGGTCTCTGGGGCCAACGTCCTGACTTTC. Translating gives CASSRQGAWVSGANVLTF.

This clone was seen a few times. This rearrangement joins TRBV5-1 to TRBJ2-1; 11 bases are shared with TRBD2. Germline V gene sequence: CDR1 SGHRS, CDR2 YFSETQ. The ends lost 8 bases at V and 4 bases at J; junction bases unmatched: 8. This CDR3 is built from 15 residues. CDR3 in amino acids: CASFPLAGEYNEQFF. The CDR3, as DNA: TGCGCCAGTTTCCCACTAGCGGGAGAATACAATGAGCAGTTCTTC.

The rearrangement joins TRBV28 to TRBJ1-5, with 10 bases matching TRBD1. V trimming: 6 bases; J trimming: 11 bases; junction bases outside the gene matches: 13. The germline gives CDR1 MDHEN, CDR2 SYDVKM. The CDR3 is 15 residues long. This CDR3 is CASSKEWDRGSAQHF. As DNA, the CDR3 is TGTGCCAGCAGCAAGGAATGGGACAGGGGATCGGCCCAGCATTTT.

This sequence joins TRBV6-1 and TRBJ2-7; 11 nucleotides agree with TRBD1. J lost 0 bases, V lost 3 bases, and 1 base had no gene match. The CDR3 covers 15 residues. CDR1 and CDR2 (germline): MNHNS, SASEGT. The CDR3 region is CASSEGQGVSYEQYF. As DNA, the CDR3 is TGTGCCAGCAGTGAGGGACAGGGGGTCTCCTACGAGCAGTACTTC.

The V gene is TRBV7-3, the J gene TRBJ1-2; D gene ambiguous. The CDR3 is made up of 13 amino acids. Looked up from germline, CDR1 is SGHTA and CDR2 is FQGTGA. Trimming stripped 7 bases from V and 8 bases from J, with 17 bases between. DNA of the CDR3: TGTGCCAGCACAAATTCTCCAAACGGGGGCTACACCTTC. Protein: CASTNSPNGGYTF.

The table lists this clone with a few counts. V gene TRBV5-1 combines with J gene TRBJ1-1; 7 bases fit TRBD1. The germline gives CDR1 SGHRS, CDR2 YFSETQ. V lost 5 bases to trimming and J lost 6 bases; unmatched junction nucleotides: 13. This CDR3 comprises 15 residues. Here the CDR3 reads CASRIAHRGNSEAFF. The CDR3 nucleotides read TGCGCCAGCAGGATTGCCCACAGGGGAAACTCTGAAGCTTTCTTT.